The 25 T cell receptor beta chains below were found in one sample sequenced in a study of CD8 T cells in ankylosing spondylitis. Whole-study results and caveats: Blood from ankylosing spondylitis patients appeared to carry a characteristic eight-variant TCR beta motif.

TCRdb reprocessed the 5' RACE reads with MiXCR, giving one entry per CDR3 protein. The table shows about 390,000 distinct CDR3 sequences, with approximately 20% occurring only once. No cognate antigen is known for these TCRs. The sample was blood, either unsorted or a sorted T cell fraction (not recorded which). The receptors stem from a male donor with ankylosing spondylitis.

The chain is built from TRBV10-3 and TRBJ1-4, with D hard to call. Trimming took off 2 bases at V and 13 bases at J, with 8 bases between the two ends. CDR3 length equals 11 residues. Germline-derived CDR1 and CDR2 are ENHRY and SYGVKD. CDR3 sequence (DNA): TGTGCCATCAGTGAGGGAATGACACTGTTTTTT. Protein sequence: CAISEGMTLFF.

The chain joins TRBV3-1 to TRBJ2-7; 7 positions match TRBD1. This CDR3 has 14 residues. Germline V gene sequence: CDR1 LGHDT, CDR2 YNNKEL (reference sequence). V trimming: 1 base; J trimming: 4 bases; junction bases outside the gene matches: 4. Written as DNA, the CDR3 is TGTGCCAGCAGCCAAGCTAGGGGGCCTTACGAGCAGTACTTC. Translating it yields CASSQARGPYEQYF.

This clonotype has just a few counts. This chain uses TRBV24-1 with TRBJ2-3; D may correspond to TRBD1 or TRBD2 (5 bases each). With 3 bases removed from V and 2 bases from J, the gap between germline ends came to 14 bases. The germline V gene has CDR1 KGHDR and CDR2 SFDVKD. The CDR3 length is 16 residues. CDR3 loop: CATSDAGTEVTDTQYF. The CDR3 DNA reads as TGTGCCACCAGTGATGCCGGGACCGAAGTCACAGATACGCAGTATTTT.

CDR3 residues: CASSVGVGLGLNEQFF. The CDR3 nucleotides are TGTGCCAGCAGCGTAGGGGTAGGACTAGGGCTTAATGAGCAGTTCTTC. V gene TRBV9 combines with J gene TRBJ2-1; 7 nucleotides match TRBD2. V was pared by 0 bases and J by 7 bases, with 10 bases of the junction left unmatched. This CDR3 has 16 amino acids. Germline assignment: CDR1 SGDLS and CDR2 YYNGEE. Variable domain in full (rest from reference TRBV9 and TRBJ2-1): DSGVTQTPKHLITATGQRVTLRCSPRSGDLSVYWYQQSLDQGLQFLIQYYNGEERAKGNILERFSAQQFPDLHSELNLSSLELGDSALYFCASSVGVGLGLNEQFFGPGTRLTVL.

J is TRBJ2-7 and V is TRBV2; D tentatively fits TRBD1 or TRBD2 (5 bases each). The V end was cut by 7 bases, the J end by 0 bases, with 16 bases between. CDR3 length: 15 residues. CDR1 is SNHLY and CDR2 is FYNNEI in the germline V gene. The CDR3, as DNA: TGTGCCAGCAATTACCCGGGACCGAGCTCCTACGAGCAGTACTTC. Its protein product is CASNYPGPSSYEQYF. Variable domain in full (rest from reference TRBV2 and TRBJ2-7): EPEVTQTPSHQVTQMGQEVILRCVPISNHLYFYWYRQILGQKVEFLVSFYNNEISEKSEIFDDQFSVERPDGSNFTLKIRSTKLEDSAMYFCASNYPGPSSYEQYFGPGTRLTVT.

The chain has TRBV9 and TRBJ2-2; 13 nucleotides match TRBD2. The CDR3 totals 17 residues. Germline CDR1 is SGDLS and CDR2 is YYNGEE. V was clipped by 4 bases and J by 1 base; unmatched bases: 4. CDR3: CASSPRTSGRNTGELFF. CDR3 nucleotide sequence: TGTGCCAGCAGCCCCCGGACTAGCGGGAGGAACACCGGGGAGCTGTTTTTT. The whole variable domain, remainder taken from reference TRBV9 and TRBJ2-2, is DSGVTQTPKHLITATGQRVTLRCSPRSGDLSVYWYQQSLDQGLQFLIQYYNGEERAKGNILERFSAQQFPDLHSELNLSSLELGDSALYFCASSPRTSGRNTGELFFGEGSRLTVL.

The chain joins TRBV5-6 to TRBJ1-1, with a possible D match to TRBD1 (5 bases). This CDR3 is built from 14 residues. Trimming removed 0 bases at V and 4 bases at J, with 10 bases between. From germline, CDR1 is SGHDT and CDR2 YYEEEE. The CDR3: CASSLVYGGTEAFF. As DNA, the CDR3 is TGTGCCAGCAGCTTGGTGTATGGGGGCACTGAAGCTTTCTTT.

CDR3 in amino acids: CASSLNWEQFF. CDR3 DNA: TGTGCCAGCAGCTTAAACTGGGAGCAGTTCTTC. The chain couples TRBV11-2 to TRBJ2-1; D is unclear. The CDR3 totals 11 residues. Trimming shortened V by 2 bases and J by 10 bases, and 6 bases separated the two germline ends. From germline, CDR1 is SGHAT and CDR2 FQNNGV.

This clonotype was seen many times. This sequence joins TRBV29-1 and TRBJ2-1; no clear D. Germline V lookup: CDR1 SQVTM, CDR2 ANQGSEA. The CDR3 is 13 amino acids. V was pared by 3 bases and J by 2 bases, with 8 bases between. The CDR3 loop is CSVDLGPYNEQFF. The CDR3 coding sequence is TGCAGCGTTGATTTAGGGCCCTACAATGAGCAGTTCTTC.

This clonotype has only a few counts. J is TRBJ2-1 and V is TRBV5-1, with D tentatively TRBD2 (7 bases). Trimming stripped 4 bases from V and 0 bases from J, with 17 bases between. Germline V gene lookup returns CDR1 SGHRS and CDR2 YFSETQ. This CDR3 has 17 residues. This CDR3 is CASSEAGHLSSYNEQFF. The CDR3 nucleotides are TGCGCCAGCAGCGAAGCGGGACACCTGAGCTCCTACAATGAGCAGTTCTTC.

The genes are TRBV10-3 and TRBJ2-3; unclear D gene. V lost 8 bases to trimming and J lost 3 bases, with 15 bases between them. This CDR3 is 14 amino acids long. Per the germline V gene, CDR1 is ENHRY and CDR2 is SYGVKD. The CDR3 is CAIAPGVGTDTQYF. The CDR3 DNA reads TGTGCCATCGCTCCAGGAGTCGGGACAGATACGCAGTATTTT.

The genes are TRBV29-1 and TRBJ2-7; no firm D call. V lost 4 bases to trimming and J lost 2 bases, with 9 bases between them. The CDR3 length is 12 residues. The germline V gene has CDR1 SQVTM and CDR2 ANQGSEA. CDR3 sequence: CSVGGSPYEQYF. The CDR3 nucleotides are TGCAGCGTTGGCGGCAGCCCCTACGAGCAGTACTTC.

This chain links TRBV19 with TRBJ2-7; tentatively, D is TRBD1 (5 bases). Per germline, CDR1 LNHDA and CDR2 SQIVND (reference sequence). The CDR3 totals 15 residues. Trimming removed 6 bases from V and 2 bases from J, with 17 bases in between. CDR3 region: CASSTTGERTYEQYF. The CDR3 nucleotides read TGTGCCAGTAGCACAACAGGTGAAAGAACCTACGAGCAGTACTTC.

The sample holds a few counts of this clonotype. The chain recombines TRBV29-1 with TRBJ2-2, with TRBD1 matching over 8 bases. The germline V gene encodes CDR1 SQVTM and CDR2 ANQGSEA. The CDR3 loop spans 15 amino acids. Germline trimming cut 7 bases from V and 5 bases from J; bases unmatched to any gene: 12. The DNA of the CDR3 is TGCAGCGCTATACTCCGGACAGGGAGGACCGGGGAGCTGTTTTTT. It encodes CSAILRTGRTGELFF.

In this sample, this clonotype turned up a few times. The chain combines TRBV12-3 or TRBV12-4 with TRBJ1-5; 10 bases agree with TRBD1. J lost 6 bases, V lost 6 bases, and 8 bases had no gene match. The CDR3 length is 15 residues. The CDR3 coding sequence is TGTGCCAGCAGCCTAAGACAGGGGGCTTTTCAGCCCCAGCATTTT. Its translation is CASSLRQGAFQPQHF.

This clonotype has only a few counts. The chain is built from TRBV5-1 and TRBJ1-6, with D tentatively TRBD1 (5 bases). The CDR3 length is 15 residues. Trimming stripped 4 bases from V and 5 bases from J, with 13 bases between. Germline lookup yields CDR1 SGHRS and CDR2 YFSETQ. The CDR3 is CASSPRQGDNSPLHF. The CDR3 nucleotides are TGCGCCAGCAGCCCTCGTCAGGGCGATAATTCACCCCTCCACTTT. Full variable domain (rest looked up from reference TRBV5-1 and TRBJ1-6): KAGVTQTPRYLIKTRGQQVTLSCSPISGHRSVSWYQQTPGQGLQFLFEYFSETQRNKGNFPGRFSGRQFSNSRSEMNVSTLELGDSALYLCASSPRQGDNSPLHFGNGTRLTVT.

The chain carries TRBV5-1 and TRBJ1-5; TRBD1 might be the D (5 bases). The CDR3 covers 17 residues. Germline loops: CDR1 SGHRS, CDR2 YFSETQ. V dropped 4 bases and J dropped 7 bases, with 24 bases sitting between them. CDR3 amino acids: CASSPQPRDLRGQPQHF. DNA of the CDR3: TGCGCCAGCAGCCCACAACCCCGGGACCTTCGAGGACAGCCCCAGCATTTT. Drawing the rest from reference TRBV5-1 and TRBJ1-5, the complete variable domain is KAGVTQTPRYLIKTRGQQVTLSCSPISGHRSVSWYQQTPGQGLQFLFEYFSETQRNKGNFPGRFSGRQFSNSRSEMNVSTLELGDSALYLCASSPQPRDLRGQPQHFGDGTRLSIL.

This clonotype was seen only a few times. The genes are TRBV5-1 and TRBJ1-3; no reliable D call. CDR1 is SGHRS, CDR2 YFSETQ, per germline. V gave up 6 bases and J gave up 0 bases, with 10 bases separating them. The CDR3 runs to 14 residues. Written as DNA, the CDR3 is TGCGCCAGCAAGAAACCTGGCTCTGGAAACACCATATATTTT. It translates to CASKKPGSGNTIYF.

This clonotype has only a few counts. V gene TRBV12-3 or TRBV12-4 combines with J gene TRBJ2-5; D is undetermined. CDR3 size: 12 residues. The ends were cut back, 3 bases at V and 4 bases at J, with 6 bases in the middle. The CDR3 sequence: CASSLAAETQYF. The CDR3 region has the DNA TGTGCCAGCAGTTTGGCAGCAGAGACCCAGTACTTC.

This clonotype was seen a handful of times. The chain carries TRBV5-1 and TRBJ2-5, with a weak D call TRBD2 (6 bases). V was clipped by 4 bases and J by 4 bases, with 11 bases between them. Germline V gene sequence: CDR1 SGHRS, CDR2 YFSETQ. CDR3 length: 13 amino acids. CDR3: CASSPGSGETQYF. CDR3 bases: TGCGCCAGCAGCCCCGGGAGTGGAGAGACCCAGTACTTC. The complete variable domain, with remaining parts taken from reference TRBV5-1 and TRBJ2-5, reads KAGVTQTPRYLIKTRGQQVTLSCSPISGHRSVSWYQQTPGQGLQFLFEYFSETQRNKGNFPGRFSGRQFSNSRSEMNVSTLELGDSALYLCASSPGSGETQYFGPGTRLLVL.

This clonotype was picked up a small number of times. The chain combines TRBV3-1 with TRBJ2-1; 11 bases align to TRBD2. Germline-derived CDR1 and CDR2 are LGHDT and YNNKEL (reference sequence). This CDR3 region has 17 residues. The ends lost 1 base at V and 2 bases at J; junction bases unmatched: 4. The CDR3 here is CASSQGTSGLPYNEQFF. The CDR3, as DNA: TGTGCCAGCAGCCAAGGGACTAGCGGGCTACCCTACAATGAGCAGTTCTTC.

V usage is TRBV7-3 and J usage is TRBJ1-1; D unresolved. Looked up from germline, CDR1 is SGHTA and CDR2 is FQGTGA. Between the trimmed V and J ends, which lost 2 bases and 6 bases, there was a span of 10 bases. This CDR3 has 13 amino acids. CDR3 in amino acids: CASSLSVGAEAFF. The DNA of the CDR3 is TGTGCCAGCAGCTTATCAGTTGGTGCTGAAGCTTTCTTT.

This clonotype was seen only a few times. V and J are TRBV24-1 and TRBJ2-3; D uncertain. Germline loops: CDR1 KGHDR, CDR2 SFDVKD. This CDR3 spans 13 amino acids. V was shortened by 3 bases and J by 8 bases, with 11 bases between the two germline ends. The DNA for the CDR3 is TGTGCCACCAGTGATCAGTTTGCCGGTACGCAGTATTTT. This encodes CATSDQFAGTQYF.

The chain employs TRBV9 and TRBJ2-2; D not certain. The CDR3 sequence is 14 residues long. Germline lookup yields CDR1 SGDLS and CDR2 YYNGEE. Trimming cost V 2 bases and J 4 bases, with 9 bases left between them. CDR3 in amino acids: CASSVQFGTGELFF. The CDR3 DNA reads as TGTGCCAGCAGCGTTCAGTTTGGCACCGGGGAGCTGTTTTTT.

Many counts were recorded for this clonotype. The chain recombines TRBV5-1 with TRBJ1-6, with D uncertain. This CDR3 has 13 residues. Trimming left V 0 bases short and J 9 bases short, with 7 bases between. Germline assignment: CDR1 SGHRS and CDR2 YFSETQ. CDR3 coding DNA: TGCGCCAGCAGCTTGGGCCAAACTTCACCCCTCCACTTT. Its translation: CASSLGQTSPLHF.